This TCR beta chain is from a study of shared clonotypes between healthy human individuals. Background on the study: Three plates each covered CD4 naive and memory; CD8 naive two, CD8 memory one.

Terminally differentiated effector memory CD45RA+ cells were excluded by CCR7 positive selection of CD45RO-negative cells. Comments on this clone: The target antigen is unknown.

Some 30,000 T cell genomes, or roughly 200 ng DNA, went into the sorted-subset replicate PCRs. Some clones are missing from TCRdb's copy, which holds only in-frame ones; the method was immunoSEQ multiplex PCR. The data hold some 2 million clones, with roughly 95% observed a single time. Study-wide results and limits: The four-donor shared clonotypes exceeded non-shared clonotypes in generation probability, with non-shared ones scoring lower. Among donors, clonotype sharing was expected to be affected by sequencing depth.

CDR1 and CDR2 from the germline V gene are SNHLY and FYNNEI. The CDR3 has 16 amino acids. V lost 1 base and J lost 2; bases outside the gene matches: 4. This TCR was sampled from a man between 18 and 29 years old in good health. This rearrangement joins TRBV2 to TRBJ2-3, with 9 bases aligning to TRBD1. Specimen: naive CD8+ T cells sorted from blood. The CDR3 here is CASSEEGTGITDTQYF. The CDR3 nucleotides read TGTGCCAGCAGTGAAGAGGGGACAGGGATCACAGATACGCAGTATTTT.